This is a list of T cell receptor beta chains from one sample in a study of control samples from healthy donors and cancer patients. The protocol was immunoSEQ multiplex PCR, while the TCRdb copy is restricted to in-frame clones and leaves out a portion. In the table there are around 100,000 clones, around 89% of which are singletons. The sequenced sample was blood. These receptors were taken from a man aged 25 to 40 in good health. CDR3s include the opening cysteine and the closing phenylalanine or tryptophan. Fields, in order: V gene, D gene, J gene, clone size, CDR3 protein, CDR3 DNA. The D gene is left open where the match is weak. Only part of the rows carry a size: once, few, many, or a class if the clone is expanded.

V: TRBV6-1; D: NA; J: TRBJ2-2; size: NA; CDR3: CASSGLQDSWSINTGELFF; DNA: TGTGCCAGCAGTGGCTTACAGGACAGCTGGTCTATAAACACCGGGGAGCTGTTTTTT
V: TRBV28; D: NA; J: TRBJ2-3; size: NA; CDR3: CASSGPFEVNTQYF; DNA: TGTGCCAGCAGCGGTCCCTTTGAGGTGAATACGCAGTATTTT
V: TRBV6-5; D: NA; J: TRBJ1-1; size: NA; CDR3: CASSYVAEHTEAFF; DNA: TGTGCCAGCAGTTACGTCGCCGAACACACTGAAGCTTTCTTT
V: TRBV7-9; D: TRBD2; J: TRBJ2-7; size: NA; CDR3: CASSPASGGSYEQYF; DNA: TGTGCCAGCAGCCCCGCGAGCGGGGGCTCCTACGAGCAGTACTTC
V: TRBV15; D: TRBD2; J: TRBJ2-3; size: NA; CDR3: CATSRFQGLADLTDTQYF; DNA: TGTGCCACCAGCAGATTCCAGGGACTAGCGGACCTCACAGATACGCAGTATTTT
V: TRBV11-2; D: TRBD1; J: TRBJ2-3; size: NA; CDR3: CASSLSGTGNYSTQYF; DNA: TGTGCCAGCAGCTTGTCCGGGACAGGGAATTACAGTACGCAGTATTTT
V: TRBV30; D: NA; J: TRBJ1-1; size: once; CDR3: CAWSGDTEAFF; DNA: TGTGCCTGGAGTGGGGACACTGAAGCTTTCTTT
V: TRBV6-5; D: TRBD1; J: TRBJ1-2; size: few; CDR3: CASSYHSGTGNGYTF; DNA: TGTGCCAGCAGTTACCACTCCGGGACAGGGAATGGCTACACCTTC
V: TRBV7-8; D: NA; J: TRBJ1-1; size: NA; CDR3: CASSLRGSRVLNTEAFF; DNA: TGTGCCAGCAGCCTTAGAGGGTCCCGGGTCTTGAACACTGAAGCTTTCTTT
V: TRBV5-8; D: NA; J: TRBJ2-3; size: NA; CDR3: CASSFGVSTDTQYF; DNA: TGTGCCAGCAGCTTCGGTGTTAGCACAGATACGCAGTATTTT
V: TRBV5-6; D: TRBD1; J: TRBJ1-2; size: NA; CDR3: CASSLKVSRGRTGYTF; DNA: TGTGCCAGCAGCTTGAAGGTGAGCAGGGGGCGAACTGGCTACACCTTC
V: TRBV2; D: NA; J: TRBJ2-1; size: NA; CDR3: CASSAGGEQFF; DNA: TGTGCCAGCAGTGCGGGGGGCGAGCAGTTCTTC
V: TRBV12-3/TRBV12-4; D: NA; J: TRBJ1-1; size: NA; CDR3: CASSRNTEAFF; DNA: TGTGCCAGCAGCCGGAACACTGAAGCTTTCTTT
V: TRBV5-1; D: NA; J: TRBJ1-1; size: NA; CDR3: CASSLVFGGGVGSTEAFF; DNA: TGCGCCAGCAGCTTGGTATTTGGCGGGGGAGTGGGTAGCACTGAAGCTTTCTTT
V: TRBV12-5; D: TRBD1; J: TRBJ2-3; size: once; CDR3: CASGTRTGVTDTQYF; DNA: TGTGCTAGTGGTACAAGGACAGGGGTCACAGATACGCAGTATTTT
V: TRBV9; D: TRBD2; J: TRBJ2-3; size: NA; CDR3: CASALAGTQYF; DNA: TGTGCCAGCGCCCTAGCGGGTACGCAGTATTTT
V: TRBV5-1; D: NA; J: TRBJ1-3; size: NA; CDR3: CASSLAQAGYSGNTIYF; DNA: TGCGCCAGCAGCTTGGCGCAGGCGGGATACTCTGGAAACACCATATATTTT
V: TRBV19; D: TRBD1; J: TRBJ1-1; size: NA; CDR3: CASTEGTVPNTEAFF; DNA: TGTGCCAGTACGGAGGGGACAGTACCGAACACTGAAGCTTTCTTT
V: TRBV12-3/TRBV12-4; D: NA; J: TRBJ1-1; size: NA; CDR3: CASSLAPTAEAFF; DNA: TGTGCCAGCAGTTTAGCGCCGACTGCTGAAGCTTTCTTT
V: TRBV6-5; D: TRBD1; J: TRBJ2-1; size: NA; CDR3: CASSYRDSQDNEQFF; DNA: TGTGCCAGCAGTTACCGGGACAGTCAGGACAATGAGCAGTTCTTC
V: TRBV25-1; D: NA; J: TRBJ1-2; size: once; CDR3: CASSEYPHGYTF; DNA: TGTGCCAGCAGTGAATACCCACATGGCTACACCTTC
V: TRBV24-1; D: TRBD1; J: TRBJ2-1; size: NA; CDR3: CATSDFRTGQVKNEQFF; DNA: TGTGCCACCAGTGATTTCAGGACAGGGCAAGTTAAGAATGAGCAGTTCTTC
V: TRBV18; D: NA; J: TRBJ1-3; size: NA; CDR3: CASSPPGSSGNTIYF; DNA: TGTGCCAGCTCACCCCCGGGGTCCTCTGGAAACACCATATATTTT
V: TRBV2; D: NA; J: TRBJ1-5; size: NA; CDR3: CASRSRRDSNQPQHF; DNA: TGTGCCAGCAGATCCCGACGGGATAGCAATCAGCCCCAGCATTTT
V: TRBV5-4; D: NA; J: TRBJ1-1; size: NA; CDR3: CASRGGGRDTEAFF; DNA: TGTGCCAGCAGAGGTGGTGGTCGGGACACTGAAGCTTTCTTT
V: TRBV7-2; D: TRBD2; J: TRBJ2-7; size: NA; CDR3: CASSLLGLAGAADEQYF; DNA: TGTGCCAGCAGCCTCCTGGGACTAGCGGGAGCCGCGGACGAGCAGTACTTC
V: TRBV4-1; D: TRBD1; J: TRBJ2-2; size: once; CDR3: CASSRSGQGASGELFF; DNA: TGCGCCAGCAGCCGATCGGGACAGGGGGCTTCCGGGGAGCTGTTTTTT
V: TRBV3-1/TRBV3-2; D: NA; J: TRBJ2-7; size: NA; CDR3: CASSQDTGNSYEQYF; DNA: TGTGCCAGCAGCCAAGATACCGGAAACTCCTACGAGCAGTACTTC
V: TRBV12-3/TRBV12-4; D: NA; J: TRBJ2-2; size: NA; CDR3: CASMGGTGELFF; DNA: TGTGCCAGCATGGGCGGCACCGGGGAGCTGTTTTTT
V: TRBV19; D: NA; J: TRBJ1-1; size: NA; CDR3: CASSIARGRAEAFF; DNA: TGTGCCAGTAGTATTGCCCGGGGGCGAGCTGAAGCTTTCTTT
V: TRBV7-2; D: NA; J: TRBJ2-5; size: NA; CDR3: CASSRALEETQYF; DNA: TGTGCCAGCAGTCGGGCCTTGGAAGAGACCCAGTACTTC
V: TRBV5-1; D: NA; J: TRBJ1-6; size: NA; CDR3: CASRKIDTGRSPLHF; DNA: TGCGCCAGCAGGAAAATCGATACAGGGCGGTCACCCCTCCACTTT
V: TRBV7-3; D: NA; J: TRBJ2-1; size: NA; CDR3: CASSLNSLGLRDEQFF; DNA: TGTGCCAGCAGCTTAAATTCGTTGGGACTGAGGGATGAGCAGTTCTTC
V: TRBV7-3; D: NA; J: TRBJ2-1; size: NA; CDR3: CASSTPGMNEQFF; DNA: TGTGCCAGCAGCACACCCGGAATGAATGAGCAGTTCTTC
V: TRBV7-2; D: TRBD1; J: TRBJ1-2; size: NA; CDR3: CASSSKTTGPGYTF; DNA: TGTGCCAGCAGCTCGAAGACGACAGGGCCCGGCTACACCTTC
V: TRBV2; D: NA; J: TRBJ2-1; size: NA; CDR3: CASSFFVGGRLNEQFF; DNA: TGTGCCAGCAGTTTTTTTGTAGGGGGGCGCTTAAATGAGCAGTTCTTC
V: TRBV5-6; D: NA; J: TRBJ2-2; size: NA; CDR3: CASSLAVRGNTGELFF; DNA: TGTGCCAGCAGCTTGGCCGTCAGGGGAAACACCGGGGAGCTGTTTTTT
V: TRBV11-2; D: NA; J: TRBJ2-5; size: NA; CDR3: CASSRRGSIETQYF; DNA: TGTGCCAGCAGTAGACGGGGTAGCATAGAGACCCAGTACTTC
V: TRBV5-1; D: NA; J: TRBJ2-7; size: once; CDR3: CASSLVGREQYF; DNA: TGCGCCAGCAGCTTGGTAGGGAGGGAGCAGTACTTC
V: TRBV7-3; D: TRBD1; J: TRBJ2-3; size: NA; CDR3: CASSLTGGVRDTQYF; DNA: TGTGCCAGCAGCTTAACAGGGGGCGTTAGGGATACGCAGTATTTT
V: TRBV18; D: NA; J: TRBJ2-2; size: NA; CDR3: CASSPQTGRGAGELFF; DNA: TGTGCCAGCTCACCGCAGACAGGGAGGGGAGCCGGGGAGCTGTTTTTT